The clone carrying this T cell receptor beta chain is a singleton in its sample. Its target is not known. Primers: 60 Vbeta forward and 13 Jbeta reverse. Original processing notes: Unique TCR beta chains numbered roughly 83 million in a later analysis, with roughly 9.9 million shared. Profiled with immunoSEQ multiplex PCR; TCRdb holds only in-frame clones, not every one. That table furnishes V, J and clone size, whereas the DNA furnished D and trimming. The table has 100,000 to 150,000 clones, about 80% seen once. The CDR3 loop spans 19 amino acids. V lost 2 bases and J lost 5; bases outside the gene matches: 18. Germline V CDR1 and CDR2: SGHTA, FQGNSA. This sample was included in a study of cytomegalovirus exposure and HLA in healthy donors. Study-wide findings and caveats: Sequencing probably produced one cluster of sequence variants that were highly shared.

The donors gave bone marrow, and they were healthy. The specimen was PBMCs. This clonotype was sampled from a man aged 30 to 45 in good health and CMV-seronegative. The chain has TRBV7-2 and TRBJ2-1, with 7 bases that match TRBD1. The CDR3: CASSLWNRGITGEDNEQFF. DNA for the CDR3: TGTGCCAGCAGCTTATGGAATAGGGGTATTACAGGGGAAGACAATGAGCAGTTCTTC.